The 18 T cell receptor beta chains given below trace back to one sample, sequenced in a study of T-cell memory formation after mild COVID-19. One entry per CDR3 protein, called by TCRdb with MiXCR from the 5' RACE reads. The sample yields more than 450,000 distinct CDR3 sequences, roughly 17% seen once. Sequenced material: PBMCs or a T cell subset sorted from them (not recorded which). Receptors originate from an adult woman who had mild COVID-19 (a few samples of this study predate the infection). Cell type and time point are not known.

The chain couples TRBV29-1 to TRBJ1-5, with D possibly TRBD1 on 5 matching bases. Deletions cut 2 bases from V and 6 bases from J, with 17 bases between. Germline CDR1 reads SQVTM; CDR2 reads ANQGSEA. The CDR3 is made up of 15 amino acids. Here the CDR3 DNA reads TGCAGCGTTGAACCCCGCCAGGGTGGGGGTCAGCCCCAGCATTTT. It specifies CSVEPRQGGGQPQHF.

This clonotype has more than one count but fewer than ten. The chain recombines TRBV5-4 with TRBJ1-1; D not resolved. Trimming took off 4 bases at V and 0 bases at J, with 10 bases between the two ends. CDR3 length equals 14 residues. Germline V gene lookup returns CDR1 SGHNT and CDR2 YYREEE (reference sequence). CDR3 DNA: TGTGCCAGCAGCGTCGACTACATGAACACTGAAGCTTTCTTT. Translated, it gives CASSVDYMNTEAFF.

This clonotype was observed a handful of times. A junction boundary mismatches the germline segment, possibly from a read error. The rearrangement joins TRBV5-6 to TRBJ2-6; D might be TRBD1 (5 bases). In germline, CDR1 is SGHDT, CDR2 YYEEEE. The CDR3 length is 15 residues. CDR3 nucleotides: TGTGCCAGCAGCCTATTAGGGGATGGGTCCAACGTCCTGACTTTC. This gives the protein CASSLLGDGSNVLTF.

There are a few counts of this clonotype. The chain uses TRBV12-3 or TRBV12-4 and TRBJ2-7; D is perhaps TRBD2 (6 bases). V lost 6 bases to trimming and J lost 4 bases, with 22 bases between them. This CDR3 is 16 amino acids long. The CDR3 sequence: CASSTDFPRGHYEQYF. CDR3 DNA sequence: TGTGCCAGCAGCACTGACTTTCCGCGGGGCCATTACGAGCAGTACTTC.

This clonotype came up a few times. The J gene is TRBJ1-4, the V gene TRBV12-3 or TRBV12-4; D possibly corresponds to TRBD1 (5 bases). Trimming removed 4 bases from V and 3 bases from J, with 12 bases in between. The CDR3 is 15 residues long. The chain's CDR3 is CASSSDSPPNEKLFF. CDR3 nucleotides: TGTGCCAGCAGTTCCGACAGCCCTCCTAATGAAAAACTGTTTTTT.

Only a few counts were recorded for this clonotype. V and J are TRBV4-2 and TRBJ2-4, with D maybe TRBD2 (7 bases). Trimming removed 0 bases from V and 3 bases from J, with 27 bases in between. The length of the CDR3 is 21 residues. CDR1 is LGHNA and CDR2 is YNFKEQ in the germline V gene. In DNA, the CDR3 is TGTGCCAGCAGCCAAGAAGGGGGGAGGGAGTCATCCACCGCTCTCAAAAACATTCAGTACTTC. Its translation: CASSQEGGRESSTALKNIQYF.

This chain connects TRBV15 to TRBJ2-1; the D is unclear. V shed 3 bases and J shed 0 bases, with 9 bases lying between them. Germline V gene sequence: CDR1 LNHNV, CDR2 YYDKDF (reference sequence). The CDR3 sequence is 15 residues long. CDR3 in amino acids: CATSSRGRSYNEQFF. Here the CDR3 DNA reads TGTGCCACCAGCAGTCGTGGGCGCTCCTACAATGAGCAGTTCTTC. The whole variable domain, remainder taken from reference TRBV15 and TRBJ2-1, is DAMVIQNPRYQVTQFGKPVTLSCSQTLNHNVMYWYQQKSSQAPKLLFHYYDKDFNNEADTPDNFQSRRPNTSFCFLDIRSPGLGDTAMYLCATSSRGRSYNEQFFGPGTRLTVL.

The sample holds many counts of this clonotype. V gene TRBV2 combines with J gene TRBJ1-1; D is unclear. The CDR3 spans 13 residues. Germline V CDR1 and CDR2: SNHLY, FYNNEI. The V and J ends lost 2 bases and 0 bases respectively, with 4 bases between them. CDR3 sequence reads: CASSELMNTEAFF. In DNA form, the CDR3 reads TGTGCCAGCAGTGAATTGATGAACACTGAAGCTTTCTTT.

The V call is TRBV18, the J call TRBJ1-1, with D uncertain. The CDR3 consists of 14 residues. The germline V and J ends were trimmed by 0 bases and 11 bases, with 16 bases remaining between them. Germline V gives CDR1 KGHSH, CDR2 LQKENI. CDR3 sequence: CASSPPTVRAWAFF. The DNA for the CDR3 is TGTGCCAGCTCACCACCGACGGTAAGGGCTTGGGCTTTCTTT.

The chain recombines TRBV6-6 with TRBJ2-7; D possibly corresponds to TRBD2 (6 bases). CDR3 size: 14 residues. Trimming removed 10 bases at V and 7 bases at J, with 23 bases between. The germline gives CDR1 MNHNY, CDR2 SVGAGI (reference sequence). Here the CDR3 reads CATFGRPAREEQYF. The CDR3 nucleotides are TGTGCCACCTTCGGGAGACCCGCTAGAGAGGAGCAGTACTTC.

The V call is TRBV5-4, the J call TRBJ2-1; a possible D gene is TRBD2 (6 bases). Germline CDR1 is SGHNT and CDR2 is YYREEE (reference sequence). This CDR3 contains 17 residues. The V gene lost 0 bases and the J gene lost 5 bases, with 18 bases spanning the gap. CDR3 amino acids: CASSLERDWIYHNEQFF. CDR3 sequence (DNA): TGTGCCAGCAGCTTGGAAAGGGACTGGATTTACCACAATGAGCAGTTCTTC.

This clonotype was detected many times. The chain carries TRBV11-2 and TRBJ2-7, with D perhaps TRBD1 (6 bases). This CDR3 has 12 amino acids. Trimming removed 5 bases from V and 6 bases from J, with 11 bases in between. The V gene's germline CDR1 is SGHAT and CDR2 FQNNGV. The CDR3 loop reads CASSHTGREQYF. The CDR3 DNA reads as TGTGCCAGCAGCCACACAGGGCGCGAGCAGTACTTC.

The table lists this clonotype with many counts. The chain joins TRBV5-1 to TRBJ2-1; the match to TRBD1 covers 7 bases. The CDR3 runs to 14 residues. The ends lost 4 bases at V and 4 bases at J; junction bases unmatched: 5. The germline V gene has CDR1 SGHRS and CDR2 YFSETQ. The CDR3 DNA is TGCGCCAGCAGCCTGACAGGGAATTACAATGAGCAGTTCTTC. Protein product: CASSLTGNYNEQFF. The full variable domain, in which reference TRBV5-1 and TRBJ2-1 provide the parts outside the CDR3, is KAGVTQTPRYLIKTRGQQVTLSCSPISGHRSVSWYQQTPGQGLQFLFEYFSETQRNKGNFPGRFSGRQFSNSRSEMNVSTLELGDSALYLCASSLTGNYNEQFFGPGTRLTVL.

The V gene is TRBV7-9, the J gene TRBJ2-5; no firm D call. Trimming cost V 0 bases and J 7 bases, with 9 bases left between them. There are 13 residues in the CDR3. Germline V gene lookup returns CDR1 SEHNR and CDR2 FQNEAQ (reference sequence). The DNA for the CDR3 is TGTGCCAGCAGCTTAGCGCTAGTGGTGACCCAGTACTTC. Residues: CASSLALVVTQYF.

The rearrangement links TRBV20-1 to TRBJ1-5; no clear D gene. Germline values: CDR1 DFQATT, CDR2 SNEGSKA (reference sequence). The CDR3 covers 12 residues. V was shortened by 1 base and J by 7 bases, with 8 bases between the two germline ends. The CDR3 sequence: CSARGGAQPQHF. The CDR3 region has the DNA TGCAGTGCTAGAGGGGGTGCGCAGCCCCAGCATTTT.

V usage is TRBV29-1 and J usage is TRBJ1-1; D may be TRBD1 (6 bases). The CDR3 is 14 amino acids. The V end was cut by 6 bases, the J end by 4 bases, with 18 bases between. From germline, CDR1 is SQVTM and CDR2 ANQGSEA. DNA of the CDR3: TGCAGCGTGGAGGGGTACAGGGTGGGCACTGAAGCTTTCTTT. Translating it yields CSVEGYRVGTEAFF.

The rearrangement links TRBV20-1 to TRBJ2-5, with D maybe TRBD2 (6 bases). This CDR3 is 12 amino acids long. Germline CDR1 and CDR2: DFQATT and SNEGSKA (reference sequence). V shed 3 bases and J shed 3 bases, with 8 bases lying between them. The CDR3, as DNA: TGCAGTGCTAGGTGGGGGGAAGAGACCCAGTACTTC. It translates to CSARWGEETQYF.

This clonotype appeared a few times. This sequence joins TRBV15 and TRBJ1-1, with D maybe TRBD1 (6 bases). The germline V gene has CDR1 LNHNV and CDR2 YYDKDF (reference sequence). The CDR3 totals 15 residues. Trimming shortened V by 4 bases and J by 0 bases, and 12 bases separated the two germline ends. DNA of the CDR3: TGTGCCACCAGCAAGCCCAGGGGTTTGAACACTGAAGCTTTCTTT. Translation: CATSKPRGLNTEAFF.